A single sample gave rise to the 21 T cell receptor beta chains below, sequenced in a study of blood T cell repertoires in COVID-19. Sequencing used immunoSEQ multiplex PCR; TCRdb keeps in-frame clones, though not all of them. The table lists 200,000 to 250,000 clones, approximately 86% of them singletons. The sequencing input was peripheral blood. These receptors originate from a man aged 55 to 69 with acute or convalescent COVID-19.

The chain joins TRBV6-5 to TRBJ1-1; 7 bases are a match to TRBD1. CDR1 is MNHEY, CDR2 SVGAGI, per germline. The V and J ends lost 6 bases and 1 base, in that order; junction bases with no gene match: 5. CDR3 size: 14 residues. The CDR3 nucleotides read TGTGCCAGCAGAAGGGGACAGTCGAACACTGAAGCTTTCTTT. As protein: CASRRGQSNTEAFF.

The genes are TRBV6-5 and TRBJ1-5; the match to TRBD1 covers 8 bases. V gave up 6 bases and J gave up 2 bases; unmatched junction bases: 3. Germline CDR1 and CDR2: MNHEY and SVGAGI. This CDR3 contains 14 residues. The chain's CDR3 is CASSQTGGNQPQHF. CDR3 in DNA: TGTGCCAGCAGCCAGACAGGGGGCAATCAGCCCCAGCATTTT.

The chain links TRBV5-5 to TRBJ1-1, with TRBD1 matching 11 bases. There are 14 residues in the CDR3. The V and J ends lost 4 bases and 7 bases, in that order; junction bases with no gene match: 6. Germline loops: CDR1 SGHKS, CDR2 YYEKEE (reference sequence). The CDR3 DNA reads as TGTGCCAGCAGCCGGACAGGGGGCAGGAATGAAGCTTTCTTT. As protein: CASSRTGGRNEAFF.

The V and J genes are TRBV7-2 and TRBJ2-5; 12 nucleotides agree with TRBD2. This CDR3 is 19 amino acids long. Trimming at V came to 4 bases and at J to 4 bases, leaving 16 bases not matched to a gene. The germline V gene has CDR1 SGHTA and CDR2 FQGNSA. DNA of the CDR3: TGTGCCAGCAGCTCCTCCCTCCGGCTAGCGGGGGGGCGAGGAGAGACCCAGTACTTC. It translates to CASSSSLRLAGGRGETQYF. Variable domain in full (rest from reference TRBV7-2 and TRBJ2-5): GAGVSQSPSNKVTEKGKDVELRCDPISGHTALYWYRQSLGQGLEFLIYFQGNSAPDKSGLPSDRFSAERTGGSVSTLTIQRTQQEDSAVYLCASSSSLRLAGGRGETQYFGPGTRLLVL.

This clone was found once. V and J are TRBV11-2 and TRBJ1-1; unclear D gene. Trimming left V 2 bases short and J 1 base short, with 8 bases between. The CDR3 contains 14 residues. Germline V gene sequence: CDR1 SGHAT, CDR2 FQNNGV. CDR3 bases: TGTGCCAGCAGCTTATGGCCTTCGAACACTGAAGCTTTCTTT. This encodes CASSLWPSNTEAFF.

This chain connects TRBV7-9 to TRBJ1-2; 8 nucleotides agree with TRBD1. V trimming: 4 bases; J trimming: 4 bases; junction bases outside the gene matches: 8. The CDR3 length is 15 residues. Germline CDR1 SEHNR, CDR2 FQNEAQ (reference sequence). The CDR3 loop is CASSSPRGQGYGYTF. The CDR3, as DNA: TGTGCCAGCAGCTCCCCCAGGGGGCAAGGCTATGGCTACACCTTC. Combining the CDR3 with reference TRBV7-9 and TRBJ1-2 gives the whole variable domain DTGVSQNPRHKITKRGQNVTFRCDPISEHNRLYWYRQTLGQGPEFLTYFQNEAQLEKSRLLSDRFSAERPKGSFSTLEIQRTEQGDSAMYLCASSSPRGQGYGYTFGSGTRLTVV.

The V and J genes are TRBV7-9 and TRBJ2-5; 8 bases fit TRBD1. CDR1 and CDR2 from the germline V gene are SEHNR and FQNEAQ (reference sequence). Germline trimming cut 11 bases from V and 5 bases from J; bases unmatched to any gene: 10. CDR3 length equals 13 residues. CDR3 in DNA: TGTGCCCTAGTGGGACAGGACTGGGAGACCCAGTACTTC. Its translation is CALVGQDWETQYF.

V and J are TRBV11-2 and TRBJ1-3; maybe TRBD1 (5 bases). CDR3 length equals 16 residues. CDR1 is SGHAT, CDR2 FQNNGV, per germline. Trimming took 1 base from V and 4 from J, leaving 14 bases between them. CDR3 amino acids: CASSLGPTGAGNTIYF. In DNA form, the CDR3 reads TGTGCCAGCAGCTTAGGCCCCACAGGCGCAGGAAACACCATATATTTT.

V gene TRBV2 combines with J gene TRBJ1-4; 7 bases align to TRBD1. CDR1 and CDR2 from the germline V gene are SNHLY and FYNNEI. Unmatched junction bases numbered 17, after V lost 8 bases and J lost 14 bases. The CDR3 sequence is 14 residues long. The CDR3 nucleotides are TGTGCCAGCGAAGAATATACAGGGGCCTGGGCGCTGTTTTTT. Protein product: CASEEYTGAWALFF.

This clone showed up just once. This chain uses TRBV19 with TRBJ2-6, with 7 bases matching TRBD1. The ends lost 4 bases at V and 2 bases at J; junction bases unmatched: 2. The germline gives CDR1 LNHDA, CDR2 SQIVND (reference sequence). This CDR3 region has 15 residues. CDR3 sequence reads: CASSTTGAGANVLTF. The CDR3 DNA sequence: TGTGCCAGTAGTACTACAGGGGCTGGGGCCAACGTCCTGACTTTC.

The CDR3 here is CASSDRGISDTIYF. CDR3 DNA sequence: TGTGCCAGCAGCGACAGGGGGATTTCGGACACCATATATTTT. V gene TRBV6-5 combines with J gene TRBJ1-3, with 9 bases that match TRBD1. Trimming removed 6 bases from V and 8 bases from J; junction bases left unmatched: 8. CDR3 length: 14 residues. Germline loops: CDR1 MNHEY, CDR2 SVGAGI.

This clone was observed a few times. This chain joins TRBV7-9 and TRBJ2-1; D is unclear. This CDR3 is built from 14 residues. CDR1 and CDR2 (germline): SEHNR, FQNEAQ (reference sequence). Trimming cost V 3 bases and J 5 bases, with 11 bases left between them. CDR3 protein: CASSLIAENNEQFF. Written as DNA, the CDR3 is TGTGCCAGCAGCTTGATAGCCGAGAACAATGAGCAGTTCTTC. Combining the CDR3 with reference TRBV7-9 and TRBJ2-1 gives the whole variable domain DTGVSQNPRHKITKRGQNVTFRCDPISEHNRLYWYRQTLGQGPEFLTYFQNEAQLEKSRLLSDRFSAERPKGSFSTLEIQRTEQGDSAMYLCASSLIAENNEQFFGPGTRLTVL.

This chain uses TRBV19 with TRBJ2-4; D is possibly TRBD2 (5 bases). CDR3 length equals 16 residues. Germline V gene lookup returns CDR1 LNHDA and CDR2 SQIVND (reference sequence). With 3 bases removed from V and 3 bases from J, the gap between germline ends came to 15 bases. CDR3 sequence (DNA): TGTGCCAGTAGTATGGCGGGTCCTCACGGCAAAAACATTCAGTACTTC. As protein: CASSMAGPHGKNIQYF.

The chain combines TRBV12-3 or TRBV12-4 with TRBJ2-3, with D perhaps TRBD2 (5 bases). Trimming left V 6 bases short and J 8 bases short, with 12 bases between. The CDR3 is 12 residues long. The DNA of the CDR3 is TGTGCCAGCAGCCTGGACTTCATTACGCAGTATTTT. It yields the protein CASSLDFITQYF.

The chain is built from TRBV5-5 and TRBJ1-4; 7 nucleotides match TRBD1. Germline V gives CDR1 SGHKS, CDR2 YYEKEE (reference sequence). The CDR3 covers 18 residues. After removal of 4 bases from V and 3 bases from J, the junction contained 15 bases not matched to a gene. CDR3 region: CASSRSGQRGESNEKLFF. CDR3 DNA: TGTGCCAGCAGCAGGTCGGGACAGAGAGGAGAGTCTAATGAAAAACTGTTTTTT. Supplemented by reference TRBV5-5 and TRBJ1-4, the full variable domain reads DAGVTQSPTHLIKTRGQQVTLRCSPISGHKSVSWYQQVLGQGPQFIFQYYEKEERGRGNFPDRFSARQFPNYSSELNVNALLLGDSALYLCASSRSGQRGESNEKLFFGSGTQLSVL.

This chain connects TRBV5-1 to TRBJ1-1; maybe TRBD1 (5 bases). The V end lost 1 base, the J end lost 4 bases, and 17 bases lay between the germline ends. Germline V gene lookup returns CDR1 SGHRS and CDR2 YFSETQ. CDR3 size: 16 residues. The DNA for the CDR3 is TGCGCCAGCAGCTTGAGGTACGGGGGGGTAGGCACTGAAGCTTTCTTT. It translates to CASSLRYGGVGTEAFF.

This clone came up once. The V gene is TRBV27, the J gene TRBJ1-6, with D maybe TRBD1 (5 bases). CDR1 is MNHEY, CDR2 SMNVEV, per germline (reference sequence). The CDR3 length is 14 residues. Deletions cut 10 bases from V and 10 bases from J, with 20 bases between. CDR3 DNA: TGTGCCACCCGGGACTGGCGGGTTGAGTCACCCCTCCACTTT. The encoded protein is CATRDWRVESPLHF.

This chain uses TRBV9 with TRBJ2-5; 7 positions match TRBD1. Germline CDR1 is SGDLS and CDR2 is YYNGEE. The CDR3 covers 14 residues. V shed 0 bases and J 5 bases; nucleotides not matched to a gene: 4. The CDR3 spells CASSVVDRPETQYF. CDR3 nucleotide sequence: TGTGCCAGCAGCGTAGTGGACAGGCCTGAGACCCAGTACTTC.

The CDR3 nucleotides are TGTGCCAGCAGTTACAGGGGGCGAGATGGCTACACCTTC. As protein: CASSYRGRDGYTF. This rearrangement joins TRBV6-5 to TRBJ1-2, with 7 bases fitting TRBD1. V lost 2 bases and J lost 6; bases outside the gene matches: 3. The CDR3 is 13 amino acids. Germline V gene data show CDR1 as MNHEY and CDR2 as SVGAGI.

The gene calls are TRBV5-1 and TRBJ2-2; TRBD2 matches at 14 bases. CDR1 is SGHRS, CDR2 YFSETQ, per germline. The CDR3 has 18 residues. V lost 5 bases and J lost 2; bases outside the gene matches: 8. The CDR3 region is CASSRGTSGGPNTGELFF. CDR3 nucleotide sequence: TGCGCCAGCAGTCGAGGGACTAGCGGGGGACCTAACACCGGGGAGCTGTTTTTT.

The rearrangement joins TRBV11-2 to TRBJ2-2; D may be TRBD1 (5 bases). Trimming pared 10 bases from V and 2 bases from J, leaving 11 bases between. This CDR3 contains 13 residues. CDR1 is SGHAT, CDR2 FQNNGV, per germline. The DNA of the CDR3 is TGTGCCAAACGTGGGGCAAACACCGGGGAGCTGTTTTTT. It codes for CAKRGANTGELFF.